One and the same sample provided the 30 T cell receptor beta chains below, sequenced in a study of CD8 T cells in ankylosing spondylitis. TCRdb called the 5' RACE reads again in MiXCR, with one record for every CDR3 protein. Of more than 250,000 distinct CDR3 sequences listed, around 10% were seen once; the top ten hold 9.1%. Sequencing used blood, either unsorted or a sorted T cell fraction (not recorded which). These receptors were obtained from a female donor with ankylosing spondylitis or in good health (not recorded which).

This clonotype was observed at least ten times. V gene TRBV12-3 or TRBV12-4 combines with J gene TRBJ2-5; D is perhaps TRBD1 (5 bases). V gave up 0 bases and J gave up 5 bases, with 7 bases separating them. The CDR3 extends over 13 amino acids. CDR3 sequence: CASSLAGVETQYF. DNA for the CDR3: TGTGCCAGCAGTTTAGCAGGGGTCGAGACCCAGTACTTC.

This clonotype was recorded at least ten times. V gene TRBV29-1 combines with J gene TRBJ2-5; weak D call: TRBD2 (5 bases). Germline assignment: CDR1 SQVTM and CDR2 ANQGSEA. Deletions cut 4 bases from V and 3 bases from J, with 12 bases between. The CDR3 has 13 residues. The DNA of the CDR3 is TGCAGCGTTGCGATCCCGGGGAAAGAGACCCAGTACTTC. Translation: CSVAIPGKETQYF.

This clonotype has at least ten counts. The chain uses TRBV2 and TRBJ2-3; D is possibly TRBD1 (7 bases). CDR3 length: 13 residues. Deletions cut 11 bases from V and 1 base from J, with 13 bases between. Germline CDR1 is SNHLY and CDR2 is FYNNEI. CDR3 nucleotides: TGTGCCGGGGGGACAGATCGCACAGATACGCAGTATTTT. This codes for CAGGTDRTDTQYF. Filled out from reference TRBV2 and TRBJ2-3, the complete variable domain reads EPEVTQTPSHQVTQMGQEVILRCVPISNHLYFYWYRQILGQKVEFLVSFYNNEISEKSEIFDDQFSVERPDGSNFTLKIRSTKLEDSAMYFCAGGTDRTDTQYFGPGTRLTVL.

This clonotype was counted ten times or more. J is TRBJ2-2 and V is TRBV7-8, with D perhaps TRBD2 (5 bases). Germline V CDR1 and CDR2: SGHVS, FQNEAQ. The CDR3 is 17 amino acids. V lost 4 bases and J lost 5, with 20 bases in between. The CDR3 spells CASSSNPEGMGTGELFF. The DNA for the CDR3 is TGTGCCAGCAGCTCCAACCCCGAGGGAATGGGAACCGGGGAGCTGTTTTTT.

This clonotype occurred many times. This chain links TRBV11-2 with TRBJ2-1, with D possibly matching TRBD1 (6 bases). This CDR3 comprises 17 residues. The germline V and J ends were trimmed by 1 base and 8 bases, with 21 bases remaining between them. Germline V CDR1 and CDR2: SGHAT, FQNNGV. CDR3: CASSLVLQGENNDEQFF. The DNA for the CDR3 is TGTGCCAGCAGCTTAGTCCTACAGGGTGAGAACAACGATGAGCAGTTCTTC.

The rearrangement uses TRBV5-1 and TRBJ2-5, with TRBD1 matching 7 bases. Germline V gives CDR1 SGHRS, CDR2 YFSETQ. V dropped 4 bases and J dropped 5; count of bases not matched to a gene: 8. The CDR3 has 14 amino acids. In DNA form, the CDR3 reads TGCGCCAGCAGCGGAAACAGGGGCCGGGAGACCCAGTACTTC. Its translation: CASSGNRGRETQYF.

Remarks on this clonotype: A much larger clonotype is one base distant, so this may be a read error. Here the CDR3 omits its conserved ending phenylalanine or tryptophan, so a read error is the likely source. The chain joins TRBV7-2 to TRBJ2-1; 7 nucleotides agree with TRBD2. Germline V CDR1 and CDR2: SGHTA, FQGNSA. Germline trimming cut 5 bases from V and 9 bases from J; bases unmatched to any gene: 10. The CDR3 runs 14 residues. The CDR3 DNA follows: TGTGCCAGCAGCCCTAGCGGAGCTAACGGTGAGCAGTTCGTC. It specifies CASSPSGANGEQFV.

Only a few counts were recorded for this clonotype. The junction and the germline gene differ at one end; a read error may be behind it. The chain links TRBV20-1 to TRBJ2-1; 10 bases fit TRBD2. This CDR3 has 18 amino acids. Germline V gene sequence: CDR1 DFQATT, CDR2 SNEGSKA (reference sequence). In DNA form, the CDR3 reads TGCTGTGCTCAATCCGTCTCGAATAGCGGGAGGACCTACAATGAGCAGTTCTTC. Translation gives CCAQSVSNSGRTYNEQFF.

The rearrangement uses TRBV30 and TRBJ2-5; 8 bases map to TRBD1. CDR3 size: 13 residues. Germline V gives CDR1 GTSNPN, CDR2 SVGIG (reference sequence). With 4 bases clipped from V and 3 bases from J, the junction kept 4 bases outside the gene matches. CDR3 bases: TGTGCCTGGACCAGACAGGGGAAAGAGACCCAGTACTTC. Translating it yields CAWTRQGKETQYF.

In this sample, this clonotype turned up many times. The chain's CDR3 is CATSVEGGLYNEQFF. DNA for the CDR3: TGTGCCACCAGTGTGGAGGGGGGCCTCTACAATGAGCAGTTCTTC. The rearrangement links TRBV24-1 to TRBJ2-1; D could derive from TRBD1 or TRBD2 (6 bases each). V was pared by 5 bases and J by 3 bases, with 13 bases between. CDR3 size: 15 residues. Looked up from germline, CDR1 is KGHDR and CDR2 is SFDVKD.

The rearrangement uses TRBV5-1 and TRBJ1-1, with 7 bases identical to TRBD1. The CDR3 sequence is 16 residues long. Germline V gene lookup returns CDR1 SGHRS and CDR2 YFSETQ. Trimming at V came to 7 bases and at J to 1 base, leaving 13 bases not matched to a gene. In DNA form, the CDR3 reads TGCGCCAGCGAGGGGGCGGCCGGAGGGCAGAACACTGAAGCTTTCTTT. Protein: CASEGAAGGQNTEAFF.

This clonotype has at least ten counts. CDR3 coding DNA: TGCAGTGCTTGGGACCTCGCCGAGGGATCGGGCTACACCTTC. This gives the protein CSAWDLAEGSGYTF. This chain connects TRBV20-1 to TRBJ1-2, with D perhaps matching TRBD1 (5 bases). Trimming cost V 5 bases and J 8 bases, with 21 bases left between them. Germline V CDR1 and CDR2: DFQATT, SNEGSKA (reference sequence). The CDR3 contains 14 residues.

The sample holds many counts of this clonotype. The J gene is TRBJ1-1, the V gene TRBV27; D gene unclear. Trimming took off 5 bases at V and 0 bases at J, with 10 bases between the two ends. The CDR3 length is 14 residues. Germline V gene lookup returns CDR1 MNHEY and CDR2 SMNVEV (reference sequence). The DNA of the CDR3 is TGTGCCAGCAGTGGAAAACCCATGAACACTGAAGCTTTCTTT. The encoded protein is CASSGKPMNTEAFF.

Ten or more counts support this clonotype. Written as DNA, the CDR3 is TGTGCCACAGCGCGGGACGGCAGCACAGATACGCAGTATTTT. Protein sequence: CATARDGSTDTQYF. This chain links TRBV10-3 with TRBJ2-3, with D tentatively TRBD2 (6 bases). Deletions cut 10 bases from V and 0 bases from J, with 14 bases between. Germline CDR1 reads ENHRY; CDR2 reads SYGVKD. The CDR3 contains 14 residues.

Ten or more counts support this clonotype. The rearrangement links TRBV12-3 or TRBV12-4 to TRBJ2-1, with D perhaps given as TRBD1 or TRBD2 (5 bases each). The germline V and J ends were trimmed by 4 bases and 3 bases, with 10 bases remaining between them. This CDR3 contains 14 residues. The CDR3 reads CASSSLGGYNEQFF. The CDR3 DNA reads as TGTGCCAGCAGTTCCCTTGGGGGCTACAATGAGCAGTTCTTC.

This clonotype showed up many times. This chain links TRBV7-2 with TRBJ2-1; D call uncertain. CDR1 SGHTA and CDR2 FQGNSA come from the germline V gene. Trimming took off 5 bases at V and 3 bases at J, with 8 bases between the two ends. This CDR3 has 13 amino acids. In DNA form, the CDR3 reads TGTGCCAGCAGCCTAAGATTCTACAATGAGCAGTTCTTC. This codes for CASSLRFYNEQFF.

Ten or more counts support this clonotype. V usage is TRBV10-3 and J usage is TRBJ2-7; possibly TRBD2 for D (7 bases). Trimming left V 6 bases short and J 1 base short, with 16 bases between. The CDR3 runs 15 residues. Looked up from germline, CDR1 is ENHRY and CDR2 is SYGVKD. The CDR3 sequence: CAISDVGGRSYEQYF. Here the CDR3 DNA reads TGTGCCATCAGCGACGTCGGGGGGCGGTCCTACGAGCAGTACTTC.

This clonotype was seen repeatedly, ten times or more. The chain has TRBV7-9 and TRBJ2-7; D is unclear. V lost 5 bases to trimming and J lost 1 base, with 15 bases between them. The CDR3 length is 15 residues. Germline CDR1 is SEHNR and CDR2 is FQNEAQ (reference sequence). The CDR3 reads CASSLRAMRSYEQYF. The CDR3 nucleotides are TGTGCCAGCAGCCTCCGGGCAATGAGGTCCTACGAGCAGTACTTC.

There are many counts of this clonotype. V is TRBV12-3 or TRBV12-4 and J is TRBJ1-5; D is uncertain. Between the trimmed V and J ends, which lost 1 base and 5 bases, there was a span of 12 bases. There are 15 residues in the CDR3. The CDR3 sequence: CASSLGESRDQPQHF. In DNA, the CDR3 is TGTGCCAGCAGTTTAGGGGAGAGTCGAGATCAGCCCCAGCATTTT.

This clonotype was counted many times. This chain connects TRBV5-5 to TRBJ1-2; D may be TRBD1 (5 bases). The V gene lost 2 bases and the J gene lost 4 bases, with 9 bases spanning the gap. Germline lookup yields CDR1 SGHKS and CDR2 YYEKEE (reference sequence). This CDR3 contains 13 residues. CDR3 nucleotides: TGTGCCAGCAGCTTCGACAGCGGCTATGGCTACACCTTC. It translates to CASSFDSGYGYTF.

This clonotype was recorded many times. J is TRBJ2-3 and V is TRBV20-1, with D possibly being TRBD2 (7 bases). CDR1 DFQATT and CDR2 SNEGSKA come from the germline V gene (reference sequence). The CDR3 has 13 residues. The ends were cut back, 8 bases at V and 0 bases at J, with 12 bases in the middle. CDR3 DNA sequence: TGCAGTCGGCGGGGGCTAAGCACAGATACGCAGTATTTT. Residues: CSRRGLSTDTQYF.

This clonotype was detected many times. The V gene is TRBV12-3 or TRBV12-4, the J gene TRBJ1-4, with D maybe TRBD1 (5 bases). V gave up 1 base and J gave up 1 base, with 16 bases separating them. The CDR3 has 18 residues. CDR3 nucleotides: TGTGCCAGCAGTTTAGGGATCGGGGCGTGGAGAACTAATGAAAAACTGTTTTTT. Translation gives CASSLGIGAWRTNEKLFF.

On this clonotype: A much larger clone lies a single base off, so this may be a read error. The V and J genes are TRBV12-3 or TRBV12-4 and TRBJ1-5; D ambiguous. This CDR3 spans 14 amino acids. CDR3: CASSPGLGNLPQHF. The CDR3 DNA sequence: TGTGCCAGCAGTCCGGGCCTGGGCAATCTGCCCCAGCATTTT.

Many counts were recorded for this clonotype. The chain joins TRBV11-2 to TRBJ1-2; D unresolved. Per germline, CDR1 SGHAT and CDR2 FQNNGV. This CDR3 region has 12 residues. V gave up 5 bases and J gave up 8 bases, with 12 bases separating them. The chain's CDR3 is CASSDHPRGYTF. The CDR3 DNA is TGTGCCAGCAGCGATCATCCTCGGGGCTACACCTTC.

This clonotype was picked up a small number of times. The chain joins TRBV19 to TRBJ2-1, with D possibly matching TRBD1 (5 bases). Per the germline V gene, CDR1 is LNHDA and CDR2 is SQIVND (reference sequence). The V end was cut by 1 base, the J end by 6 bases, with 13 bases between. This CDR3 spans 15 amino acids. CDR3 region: CASSIAGWARNEQFF. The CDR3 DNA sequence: TGTGCCAGTAGTATAGCAGGGTGGGCCCGCAATGAGCAGTTCTTC.

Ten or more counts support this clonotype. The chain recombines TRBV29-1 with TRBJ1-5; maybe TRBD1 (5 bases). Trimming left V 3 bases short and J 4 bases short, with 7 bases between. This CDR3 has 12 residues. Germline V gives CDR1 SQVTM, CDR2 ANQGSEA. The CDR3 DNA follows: TGCAGCGTTGAGGAGGGGAATCAGCCCCAGCATTTT. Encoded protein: CSVEEGNQPQHF.

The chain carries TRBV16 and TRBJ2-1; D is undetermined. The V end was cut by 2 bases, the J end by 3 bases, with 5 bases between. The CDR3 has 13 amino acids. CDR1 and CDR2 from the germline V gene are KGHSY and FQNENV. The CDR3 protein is CASSQQHYNEQFF. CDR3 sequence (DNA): TGTGCCAGCAGCCAACAGCACTACAATGAGCAGTTCTTC.

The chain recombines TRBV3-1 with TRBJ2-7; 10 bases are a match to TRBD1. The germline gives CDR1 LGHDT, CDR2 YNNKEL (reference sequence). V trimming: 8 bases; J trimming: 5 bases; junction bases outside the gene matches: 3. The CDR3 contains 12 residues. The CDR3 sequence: CASGDRGHEQYF. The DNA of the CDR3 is TGTGCCAGCGGGGACAGGGGCCACGAGCAGTACTTC.

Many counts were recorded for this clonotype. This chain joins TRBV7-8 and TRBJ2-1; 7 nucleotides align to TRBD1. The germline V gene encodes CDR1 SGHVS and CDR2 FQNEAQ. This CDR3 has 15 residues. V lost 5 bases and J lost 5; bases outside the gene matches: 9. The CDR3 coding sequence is TGTGCCAGCAGCCCACAGACAGGGATAGACAATGAGCAGTTCTTC. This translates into CASSPQTGIDNEQFF.

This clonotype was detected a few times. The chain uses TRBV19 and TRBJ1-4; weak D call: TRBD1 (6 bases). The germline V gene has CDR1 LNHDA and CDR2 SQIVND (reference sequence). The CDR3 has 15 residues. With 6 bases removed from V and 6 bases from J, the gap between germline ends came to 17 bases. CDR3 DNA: TGTGCCAGTAGCCCAGGACAGCGGATTTATGAAAAACTGTTTTTT. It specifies CASSPGQRIYEKLFF.